The 26 T cell receptor beta chains below were found in one sample sequenced in a study of metastatic and nonmetastatic thyroid tumors. Among the patients, none had received any treatment before thyroid surgery. Using MiXCR, TCRdb reanalyzed the PCR reads. This sample has some 55,000 clones, with 20% to 25% found just once. The sequencing input was blood. The receptors here all came from a female donor with papillary thyroid cancer or a benign thyroid nodule (not recorded which). Some clones in this sample may be carry-over from other donors' samples.

This clone was found many times. V gene TRBV12-3 or TRBV12-4 combines with J gene TRBJ2-7, with 13 bases aligning to TRBD2. The CDR3 is 15 residues long. V dropped 5 bases and J dropped 6; count of bases not matched to a gene: 7. The chain's CDR3 is CASSPSGTSGIEQYF. The CDR3 coding sequence is TGTGCCAGCAGTCCATCCGGGACTAGCGGGATCGAGCAGTACTTC.

This clone appeared many times. The CDR3 reads CASRSRPLQVSGANVLTF. CDR3 nucleotide sequence: TGTGCCAGCAGGTCCCGCCCCCTACAGGTCTCTGGGGCCAACGTCCTGACTTTC. The J gene is TRBJ2-6, the V gene TRBV11-2; D is perhaps TRBD1 (5 bases). V lost 6 bases and J 0 bases, leaving 18 bases between the germline ends. This CDR3 has 18 residues. From germline, CDR1 is SGHAT and CDR2 FQNNGV.

This clone was seen many times. This chain connects TRBV20-1 to TRBJ2-5; D unclear. V lost 3 bases to trimming and J lost 3 bases, with 8 bases between them. This CDR3 contains 12 residues. Germline CDR1 reads DFQATT; CDR2 reads SNEGSKA (reference sequence). CDR3 loop: CSASKGEETQYF. CDR3 sequence (DNA): TGCAGTGCTAGTAAGGGTGAAGAGACCCAGTACTTC.

This clone showed up many times. The chain uses TRBV3-1 and TRBJ1-4, with D maybe TRBD1 (6 bases). The CDR3 has 13 amino acids. CDR1 is LGHDT, CDR2 YNNKEL, per germline (reference sequence). V was cut by 1 base and J by 7 bases, with 7 bases left in between. The chain's CDR3 is CASSQGTVEKLFF. The CDR3 coding sequence is TGTGCCAGCAGCCAAGGGACAGTTGAAAAACTGTTTTTT.

Concerning this clone: One junction end disagrees with the germline gene, perhaps due to a read error. The V call is TRBV5-4, the J call TRBJ2-5, with 10 bases aligning to TRBD2. The CDR3 spans 16 residues. CDR1 and CDR2 (germline): SGHNT, YYREEE (reference sequence). Here the CDR3 DNA reads TGTGCCAGCAGCTCCTATAGCGGGAGGCACCAAGAGACCCACTACTTC. Its translation is CASSSYSGRHQETHYF.

This clone occurred many times. This specimen includes other DNA sequences encoding the same CDR3. This chain joins TRBV18 and TRBJ1-4, with D possibly TRBD1 on 5 matching bases. V lost 6 bases to trimming and J lost 6 bases, with 11 bases between them. Germline lookup yields CDR1 KGHSH and CDR2 LQKENI. The CDR3 runs 13 residues. This chain's CDR3 is CASSHGRDEKLFF. CDR3 DNA sequence: TGTGCCAGCTCCCACGGCAGGGATGAAAAACTGTTTTTT.

There are many counts of this clone. The chain uses TRBV7-8 and TRBJ2-2; the match to TRBD2 covers 7 bases. CDR1 and CDR2 (germline): SGHVS, FQNEAQ. Trimming removed 3 bases from V and 2 bases from J; junction bases left unmatched: 6. The CDR3 totals 16 residues. CDR3: CASSFGLAANTGELFF. CDR3 nucleotides: TGTGCCAGCAGCTTCGGGCTAGCGGCCAACACCGGGGAGCTGTTTTTT.

This clone was detected ten times or more. The J gene is TRBJ2-4, the V gene TRBV2, with TRBD1 matching 9 bases. CDR3 length: 16 amino acids. V lost 9 bases and J lost 0; bases outside the gene matches: 9. Per the germline V gene, CDR1 is SNHLY and CDR2 is FYNNEI. CDR3 region: CARGTGSPIAKNIQYF. The CDR3 nucleotides are TGTGCCAGGGGGACAGGGAGCCCAATAGCCAAAAACATTCAGTACTTC.

In regard to this clone: The junction shows a germline mismatch at one end, possibly a read error. This chain links TRBV5-1 with TRBJ2-1, with TRBD2 matching 13 bases. This CDR3 is built from 17 residues. The germline CDR1 and CDR2 sequences are SGHRS and YFSETQ. The CDR3 DNA reads as TGCGCCAGCAGCATACTAGCGGGAGGGAGTTCCTACAATGGGCAGTTCTTC. Amino acids: CASSILAGGSSYNGQFF.

This clone was observed at least ten times. The genes are TRBV2 and TRBJ2-1; D gene ambiguous. Deletions cut 5 bases from V and 5 bases from J, with 19 bases between. The germline V gene encodes CDR1 SNHLY and CDR2 FYNNEI. The CDR3 is made up of 16 amino acids. For the CDR3, the DNA is TGTGCCAGCAGTCCCCCAAGAGCCCAAGGAGACAATGAGCAGTTCTTC. Translated: CASSPPRAQGDNEQFF.

This chain links TRBV18 with TRBJ2-1, with D perhaps matching TRBD1 (5 bases). The CDR3 contains 12 residues. The V and J ends lost 10 bases and 10 bases respectively, with 17 bases between them. From germline, CDR1 is KGHSH and CDR2 LQKENI. CDR3 in DNA: TGTGCCACCAAACGAAGGGGCGCGGAGCAGTTCTTC. This gives the protein CATKRRGAEQFF.

This clone was counted a few times. This chain links TRBV6-1 with TRBJ1-2; tentatively, D is TRBD1 (5 bases). Germline CDR1 is MNHNS and CDR2 is SASEGT. The CDR3 has 15 residues. The V end was cut by 5 bases, the J end by 0 bases, with 13 bases between. Here the CDR3 reads CASSSAGDANYGYTF. In nucleotides, the CDR3 is TGTGCCAGCAGTTCGGCCGGGGACGCTAACTATGGCTACACCTTC.

V is TRBV9 and J is TRBJ2-7; D remains unclear. The CDR3 length is 13 residues. V was trimmed by 2 bases and J by 6 bases, leaving 12 bases between them. Germline CDR1 and CDR2: SGDLS and YYNGEE. Written as DNA, the CDR3 is TGTGCCAGCAGCGTCTTCTTGTCTTCCGAGCAGTACTTC. This sequence encodes CASSVFLSSEQYF.

The chain combines TRBV11-2 with TRBJ2-7; D call uncertain. CDR1 and CDR2 (germline): SGHAT, FQNNGV. The CDR3 contains 18 residues. The germline V and J ends were trimmed by 1 base and 6 bases, with 25 bases remaining between them. CDR3 amino acids: CASSLGTPRSVQNSEQYF. The CDR3 DNA reads TGTGCCAGCAGCTTAGGCACCCCTCGGAGCGTTCAGAACTCCGAGCAGTACTTC.

There are many counts of this clone. The CDR3 sequence: CSARGTSGRTREQYF. The DNA for the CDR3 is TGCAGTGCTAGAGGGACTAGCGGGAGAACCCGCGAGCAGTACTTC. The rearrangement uses TRBV20-1 and TRBJ2-7, with 13 bases lining up with TRBD2. This CDR3 region has 15 residues. Germline CDR1 DFQATT, CDR2 SNEGSKA (reference sequence). The V segment lost 1 base and the J segment 6 bases; nucleotides outside the gene matches: 6.

This clone was found many times. V is TRBV18 and J is TRBJ2-7; 8 positions match TRBD1. The V gene end was trimmed by 3 bases and the J gene end by 5 bases; junction bases not matched to a gene: 9. From germline, CDR1 is KGHSH and CDR2 LQKENI. This CDR3 has 15 residues. CDR3 nucleotide sequence: TGTGCCAGCTCACCGGTCGGACAGGGAATTCACGAGCAGTACTTC. This encodes CASSPVGQGIHEQYF.

This clone was recorded at least ten times. The rearrangement joins TRBV10-2 to TRBJ2-7; 10 bases fit TRBD2. Trimming took 0 bases from V and 2 from J; bases not matched to a gene: 4. Germline V gene lookup returns CDR1 WSHSY and CDR2 SAAADI. This CDR3 is 16 amino acids long. The DNA of the CDR3 is TGCGCCAGCAGTGAGTCGGCCCTAGCGGGGGCCTACGAGCAGTACTTC. Translation gives CASSESALAGAYEQYF.

This clone was found many times. A read error may produce the germline difference seen at one junction end. This chain uses TRBV6-1 with TRBJ1-5, with a possible D match to TRBD1 (6 bases). The CDR3 has 14 amino acids. Germline loops: CDR1 MNHNS, CDR2 SASEGT. The CDR3 nucleotides read TGTGCCAGCAGCGAAGGGTGGACAGCCGTGGCCCAGCATTTT. This sequence encodes CASSEGWTAVAQHF.

The genes are TRBV3-1 and TRBJ2-5; 7 nucleotides line up with TRBD1. The V segment lost 4 bases and the J segment 5 bases; nucleotides outside the gene matches: 10. The CDR3 is made up of 15 amino acids. Germline V lookup: CDR1 LGHDT, CDR2 YNNKEL (reference sequence). CDR3 protein: CASSPRTGGSETQYF. The CDR3 DNA sequence: TGTGCCAGCAGCCCCCGGACAGGCGGATCCGAGACCCAGTACTTC.

As to this clone: One junction end does not reproduce the germline sequence, and a read error may be involved. The gene calls are TRBV7-8 and TRBJ2-4; D may be TRBD1 (6 bases). This CDR3 contains 14 residues. CDR1 SGHVS and CDR2 FQNEAQ come from the germline V gene. Here the CDR3 DNA reads TGTGCTAGCAGACGGACAGAAACGGAGGACATTCAGTACTTC. Amino acids: CASRRTETEDIQYF.

Points on this clone: This sequence may be a read error, since a much larger clone differs from it by one base. This chain joins TRBV25-1 and TRBJ2-3; D is uncertain. CDR3 size: 12 residues. V was clipped by 6 bases and J by 6 bases, with 10 bases between them. CDR1 and CDR2 from the germline V gene are MGHDK and SYGVNS. CDR3 sequence: CASSPRRDTQYF. The CDR3 DNA is TGTGCCAGCAGCCCGCGGCGGGATACGCAGTATTTT.

This clone was counted at least ten times. V usage is TRBV12-3 or TRBV12-4 and J usage is TRBJ2-5; unclear D gene. This CDR3 has 12 residues. V was pared by 4 bases and J by 1 base, with 4 bases between. The CDR3 loop is CASSYIQETQYF. The CDR3 region has the DNA TGTGCCAGCAGTTACATCCAAGAGACCCAGTACTTC.

This clone was found many times. This rearrangement joins TRBV6-1 to TRBJ2-1; D possibly matches TRBD1 or TRBD2 (5 bases each). V was cut by 11 bases and J by 2 bases, with 16 bases left in between. Germline CDR1 is MNHNS and CDR2 is SASEGT. This CDR3 has 14 amino acids. The CDR3 is CAGDSGTTYNEQFF. Here the CDR3 DNA reads TGTGCCGGAGACTCCGGGACCACCTACAATGAGCAGTTCTTC.

This clone occurred many times. The genes are TRBV5-8 and TRBJ1-1, with 7 positions matching TRBD1. V lost 3 bases and J lost 1; bases outside the gene matches: 3. The CDR3 runs 14 residues. The germline gives CDR1 SGHTS, CDR2 YDEGEE. For the CDR3, the DNA is TGTGCCAGCAGCTACGACAGGGAGAACACTGAAGCTTTCTTT. Translated: CASSYDRENTEAFF.

This clone was picked up many times. The V call is TRBV24-1, the J call TRBJ2-7; unclear D gene. Trimming removed 2 bases from V and 4 bases from J, with 11 bases in between. This CDR3 is built from 14 residues. Germline V gene data show CDR1 as KGHDR and CDR2 as SFDVKD. In DNA, the CDR3 is TGTGCCACCAGTGATTCCCGGAGTGGGTACGAGCAGTACTTC. This gives the protein CATSDSRSGYEQYF.

Comment on this clone: With a much larger clone just one base away, this may be a read error. V gene TRBV19 combines with J gene TRBJ2-5; D could derive from TRBD1 or TRBD2 (5 bases each). CDR1 and CDR2 (germline): LNHDA, SQIVND (reference sequence). This CDR3 comprises 14 residues. CDR3 amino acids: CASSIRRDQENQYF. In nucleotides, the CDR3 is TGTGCCAGTAGTATTCGCAGGGACCAAGAGAACCAGTACTTC.